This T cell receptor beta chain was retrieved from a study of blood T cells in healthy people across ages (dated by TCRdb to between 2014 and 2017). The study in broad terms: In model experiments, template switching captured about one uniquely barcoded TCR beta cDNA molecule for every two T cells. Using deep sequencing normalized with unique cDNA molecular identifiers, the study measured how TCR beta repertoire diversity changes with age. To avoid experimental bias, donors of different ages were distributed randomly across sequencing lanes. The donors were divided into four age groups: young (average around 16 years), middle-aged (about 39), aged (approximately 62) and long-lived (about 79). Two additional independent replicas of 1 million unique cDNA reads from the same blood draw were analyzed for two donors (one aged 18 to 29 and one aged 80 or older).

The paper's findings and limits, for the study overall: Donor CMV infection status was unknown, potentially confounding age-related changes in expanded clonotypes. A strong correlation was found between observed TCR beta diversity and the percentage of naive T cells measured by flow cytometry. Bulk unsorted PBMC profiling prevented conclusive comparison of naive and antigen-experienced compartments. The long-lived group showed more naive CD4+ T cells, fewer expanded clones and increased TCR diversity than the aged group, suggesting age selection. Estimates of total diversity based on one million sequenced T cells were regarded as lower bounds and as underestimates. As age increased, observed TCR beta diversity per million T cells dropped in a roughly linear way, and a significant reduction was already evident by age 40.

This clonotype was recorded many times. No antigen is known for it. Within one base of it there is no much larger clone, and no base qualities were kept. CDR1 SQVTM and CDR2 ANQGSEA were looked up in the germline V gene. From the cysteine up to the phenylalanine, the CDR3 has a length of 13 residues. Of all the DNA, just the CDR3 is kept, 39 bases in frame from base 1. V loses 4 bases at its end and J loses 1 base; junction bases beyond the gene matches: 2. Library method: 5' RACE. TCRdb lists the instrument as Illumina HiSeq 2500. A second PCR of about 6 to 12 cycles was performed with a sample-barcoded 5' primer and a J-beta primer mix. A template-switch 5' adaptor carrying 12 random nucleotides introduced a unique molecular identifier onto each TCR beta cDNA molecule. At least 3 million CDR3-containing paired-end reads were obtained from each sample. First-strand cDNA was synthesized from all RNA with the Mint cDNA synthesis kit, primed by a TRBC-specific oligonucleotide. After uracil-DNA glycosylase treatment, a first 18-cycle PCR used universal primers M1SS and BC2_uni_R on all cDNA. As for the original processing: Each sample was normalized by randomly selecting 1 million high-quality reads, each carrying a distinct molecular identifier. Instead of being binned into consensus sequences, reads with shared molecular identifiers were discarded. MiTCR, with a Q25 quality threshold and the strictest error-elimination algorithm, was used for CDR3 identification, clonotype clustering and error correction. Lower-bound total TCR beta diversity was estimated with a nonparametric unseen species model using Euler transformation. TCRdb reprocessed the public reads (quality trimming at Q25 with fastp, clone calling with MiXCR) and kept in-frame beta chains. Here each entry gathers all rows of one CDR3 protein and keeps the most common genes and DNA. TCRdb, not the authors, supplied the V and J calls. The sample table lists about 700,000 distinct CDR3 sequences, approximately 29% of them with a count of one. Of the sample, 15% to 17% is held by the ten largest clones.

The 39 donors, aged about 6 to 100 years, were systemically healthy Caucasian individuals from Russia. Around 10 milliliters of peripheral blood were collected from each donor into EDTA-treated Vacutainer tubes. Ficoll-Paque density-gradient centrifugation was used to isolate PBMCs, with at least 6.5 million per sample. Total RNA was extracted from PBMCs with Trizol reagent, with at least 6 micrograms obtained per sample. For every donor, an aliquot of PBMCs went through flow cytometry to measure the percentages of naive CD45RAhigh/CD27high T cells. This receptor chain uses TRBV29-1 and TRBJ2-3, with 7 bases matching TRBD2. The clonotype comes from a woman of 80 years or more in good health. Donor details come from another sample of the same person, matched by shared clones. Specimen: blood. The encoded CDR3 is CSVVRGGTDTQYF. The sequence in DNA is TGCAGCGTTGTCCGGGGGGGCACAGATACGCAGTATTTT.